This is a list of T cell receptor beta chains from one sample in a study of Graves' ophthalmopathy and Graves' hyperthyroidism. TCRdb processed the multiplex PCR reads anew with MiXCR; each CDR3 protein has one entry. Among about 150,000 distinct CDR3 sequences listed, under 40% were seen once. Sequenced: peripheral blood. The receptors here all came from a woman aged 40 to 50 with Graves' ophthalmopathy. CDR3s include the opening cysteine and the closing phenylalanine or tryptophan. D genes are given only for firm matches. The listing skips clone size in some rows; elsewhere it reads once, few, many or a size class.

TRBJ2-5,14,TRBV10-3,many,NA,TGTGCCATCAGTGACCAACAGACGGAAGAGACCCAGTACTTC,CAISDQQTEETQYF
TRBJ2-3,15,TRBV12-3/TRBV12-4,many,TRBD2,TGTGCCAGCAGCCGAGCGGGGGGGCCTATAGATACGCAGTATTTT,CASSRAGGPIDTQYF
TRBJ2-2,12,TRBV7-8,many,NA,TGTGCCAGCAGCTTAAGTAACGGGGAGCTGTTTTTT,CASSLSNGELFF
TRBJ2-3,15,TRBV20-1,many,NA,TGCAGTGCTAGAGAGTTGAGACAGAACACAGATACGCAGTATTTT,CSARELRQNTDTQYF
TRBJ2-7,15,TRBV28,NA,TRBD2,TGTGCCAGCAGTTCGAGCGGGAGTCATTCCTACGAGCAGTACTTC,CASSSSGSHSYEQYF
TRBJ1-2,14,TRBV12-5,many,NA,TGTGCTAGTGGTTTGGTACGGGGGAAGCATGGCTACACCTTC,CASGLVRGKHGYTF
TRBJ2-7,13,TRBV24-1,NA,NA,TGTGCCACCAGTGATTCCCCAGGGTACGAGCAGTACTTC,CATSDSPGYEQYF
TRBJ2-6,15,TRBV6-2/TRBV6-3,NA,NA,TGTGCCAGCAGTTACGGGATATCTGGGACCAACGTCCTGACTTTC,CASSYGISGTNVLTF
TRBJ2-7,11,TRBV5-1,many,NA,TGCGCCAGCAGTGCGGACTACGAGCAGTACTTC,CASSADYEQYF
TRBJ1-2,14,TRBV6-5,NA,NA,TGTGCCGGCAGTTATCGGAGGTTTAACTATGGCTACACCTTC,CAGSYRRFNYGYTF
TRBJ2-7,15,TRBV15,many,TRBD2,TGTGCCACCAGCATCGTGAGCGGGAGGTTCCACGAGCAGTACTTC,CATSIVSGRFHEQYF
TRBJ2-7,15,TRBV7-2,NA,NA,TGTGCCAGCAGCTCGTTTGACAGCTCTTCCTACGAGCAGTACTTC,CASSSFDSSSYEQYF
TRBJ2-5,13,TRBV12-3/TRBV12-4,many,NA,TGTGCCAGCAGTTGGACACCGAGGGAGACCCAGTACTTC,CASSWTPRETQYF
TRBJ2-5,15,TRBV6-5,many,NA,TGTGCCAGCAGTTACTCGCGGGGAATCCAAGAGACCCAGTACTTC,CASSYSRGIQETQYF
TRBJ2-5,14,TRBV7-3,many,NA,TGTGCCAGCAGCTTAGTTCCAGGCGGAGAGACCCAGTACTTC,CASSLVPGGETQYF
TRBJ1-2,14,TRBV12-3/TRBV12-4,NA,NA,TGTGCCAGCAGTTTTCAGGGTACAGGCTATGGCTACACCTTC,CASSFQGTGYGYTF
TRBJ1-2,13,TRBV2,many,TRBD1,TGTGCCAGCAAGGGACAGGGGTTAGGTGGCTACACCTTC,CASKGQGLGGYTF
TRBJ2-5,11,TRBV29-1,many,NA,TGCAGCCCAATTACGGGGGAGACCCAGTACTTC,CSPITGETQYF
TRBJ2-7,14,TRBV6-2/TRBV6-3,once,TRBD2,TGTGCCAGCAGACGGACTAGCGGCCGCTACGAGCAGTACTTC,CASRRTSGRYEQYF
TRBJ2-7,14,TRBV6-1,NA,TRBD1,TGTGCCACTAGTCCGGGACAGGGGCTGGGGGAGCAGTACTTC,CATSPGQGLGEQYF
TRBJ1-2,14,TRBV6-2/TRBV6-3,NA,NA,TGTGCCAGCAGTTCCCGGTCGGCTAACTATGGCTACACCTTC,CASSSRSANYGYTF
TRBJ2-2,17,TRBV7-6,many,NA,TGTGCCAGCATTAAAATCGGTGGGCCCCCCAGCGCCGGGGAGCTGTTTTTT,CASIKIGGPPSAGELFF
TRBJ1-5,16,TRBV7-8,many,NA,TGTGCCAGCAGCTTAGAGGGCAGGGGATTTAATCAGCCCCAGCATTTT,CASSLEGRGFNQPQHF
TRBJ2-6,17,TRBV6-1,NA,NA,TGTGCCAGCAGTGAAGGTTTTGGTAACGTGGGGGCCAACGTCCTGACTTTC,CASSEGFGNVGANVLTF
TRBJ2-2,15,TRBV12-3/TRBV12-4,NA,TRBD1,TGTGCCAGCAGTTCAGACAGGGCCAACACCGGGGAGCTGTTTTTT,CASSSDRANTGELFF
TRBJ2-7,15,TRBV20-1,many,NA,TGCAGTGCCTGGGTGGGGAGGTCAAACTCCTACGAGCAGTACTTC,CSAWVGRSNSYEQYF
TRBJ2-7,13,TRBV7-6,NA,NA,TGTGCCAGCAGCTTAAGAGGGGGACGCGAGCAGTACTTC,CASSLRGGREQYF
TRBJ1-5,14,TRBV12-5,many,NA,TGTGCTAGTGGTTTAGGGCAGAAAAATCAGCCCCAGCATTTT,CASGLGQKNQPQHF
TRBJ2-2,12,TRBV28,many,NA,TGTGCCAGCAGAGCGGGCACCGGGGAGCTGTTTTTT,CASRAGTGELFF
TRBJ2-2,16,TRBV11-1,NA,TRBD2,TGTGCCAGCAGCCGCGACACGGTCGGGGGGACCGGGGAGCTGTTTTTT,CASSRDTVGGTGELFF
TRBJ1-5,15,TRBV15,NA,NA,TGTGCCACCAGCAACCCGACAGGTAACAATCAGCCCCAGCATTTT,CATSNPTGNNQPQHF